This passage covers 5 T cell receptor beta chains from one sample sequenced in a study of T cell changes during pregnancy in multiple sclerosis. Profiling relied on immunoSEQ multiplex PCR, and the TCRdb table lists in-frame clones only, not all of them. Among 45,000 or so clones, approximately 90% were seen once, and the ten largest hold roughly 1.2%. The sequenced sample was CD4+ T cells from peripheral blood mononuclear cells, obtained after pregnancy. The receptors originated from a female donor with multiple sclerosis, enrolled in a pregnancy study.

The V call is TRBV19, the J call TRBJ2-2; 9 nucleotides agree with TRBD1. Germline V gene lookup returns CDR1 LNHDA and CDR2 SQIVND (reference sequence). With V trimmed by 5 bases and J by 1 base, 5 bases remained unmatched. CDR3 length: 16 residues. In DNA form, the CDR3 reads TGTGCCAGTAGTTCTACAGGGGGCGTGAACACCGGGGAGCTGTTTTTT. It encodes CASSSTGGVNTGELFF.

The chain uses TRBV27 and TRBJ2-1, with D perhaps TRBD2 (6 bases). Germline assignment: CDR1 MNHEY and CDR2 SMNVEV (reference sequence). The CDR3 loop spans 15 amino acids. V was clipped by 5 bases and J by 4 bases, with 15 bases between them. As DNA, the CDR3 is TGTGCCAGCAGTGATCAGGCCCGGGGGTACAATGAGCAGTTCTTC. Translating it yields CASSDQARGYNEQFF.

The gene calls are TRBV30 and TRBJ2-7; D not certain. Germline V CDR1 and CDR2: GTSNPN, SVGIG (reference sequence). The CDR3 covers 13 residues. The V end lost 2 bases, the J end lost 2 bases, and 10 bases lay between the germline ends. Here the CDR3 DNA reads TGTGCCTGGAGTCCATCGACTCCCTACGAGCAGTACTTC. Amino acid sequence: CAWSPSTPYEQYF.

The chain has TRBV6-6 and TRBJ1-1, with TRBD1 as a possible D gene (6 bases). The CDR3 loop spans 13 amino acids. Looked up from germline, CDR1 is MNHNY and CDR2 is SVGAGI (reference sequence). Trimming removed 7 bases from V and 6 bases from J, with 15 bases in between. The CDR3 DNA reads TGTGCCAGCACCAACAGGGAGAGCGCTGAAGCTTTCTTT. Its protein product is CASTNRESAEAFF.

This CDR3 reads CASSSRKVGFNQPQHF. CDR3 DNA: TGTGCCAGCAGTTCCAGGAAGGTTGGCTTTAATCAGCCCCAGCATTTT. The rearrangement links TRBV6-5 to TRBJ1-5; D is unclear. The CDR3 contains 16 residues. The germline V gene encodes CDR1 MNHEY and CDR2 SVGAGI. V lost 4 bases and J lost 4, with 17 bases in between.